This T cell receptor beta chain is from a study of T cells in Graves' hyperthyroidism and ophthalmopathy (dated by TCRdb to between 2018 and 2020). About the investigation overall: To identify distinguishing TCR V-J signatures, a discovery cohort of roughly 100 patients was used, comprising some 45 with Graves' ophthalmopathy and approximately 57 with stable Graves' hyperthyroidism. An independent validation cohort of fewer than 20 hyperthyroidism patients and about 15 patients who later progressed to ophthalmopathy tested prospective prediction of ophthalmopathy. For training and testing, the roughly 93 patients in the discovery cohort were randomly divided in a 7:3 ratio. The study also compared thyroid tissue and blood T-cell repertoires from more than 5 Graves' hyperthyroidism patients. After sampling, hyperthyroidism patients received methimazole starting at 30 mg daily, and ophthalmopathy patients received high-dose intravenous methylprednisolone. The paper describes TCR Vbeta CDR3 sequencing of some 130 peripheral blood samples, made up of 43 ophthalmopathy patients, some 76 hyperthyroidism patients and roughly 17 progressor patients.

This clonotype was found many times. There is no known antigen for this receptor. No much larger clone exists at a distance of one base, and base qualities are not known. The TCR beta CDR3 regions were amplified from the RNA transcripts. The TCR CDR3 was subjected to a first round of RT-PCR using the HTBI primer set and the Qiagen OneStep RT-PCR kit. A second multiplex PCR round built the libraries, followed by size selection and purification. Sequencing of the libraries was done on an Illumina HiSeq2000 using paired-end 100 bp reads. Per the authors' processing: Raw data were processed with SOAPnuke, discarding reads with adapters, uncalled bases, mean Phred below 15, or no exact constant-primer or identifier match. High-quality paired reads were merged using COPE v1.2.5, and each unique nucleotide sequence was defined as a clonotype. Clonotypes were aligned to IMGT TRBV, TRBD and TRBJ reference segments using MiTCR v1.1. The analysis was restricted to V-J combinations with a frequency above 0.0001, which together covered 99% to 99.2% of the repertoires. The TCS score was defined as the ratio of F50 (clonal expansion) to E x V (chaos), calculated using BLOSUM62-based TCRdist between CDR3 peptides within each V-J. Welch's t-statistics and random forest reduced around 510 V-J features to 10 to 15, which were used in a naive Bayes classifier (R e1071). The public reads were quality trimmed at Q25 with fastp and then assembled into clones with MiXCR by TCRdb, keeping productive beta chains. CDR3 protein sequences are deduplicated, and each keeps its most common genes and DNA. TCRdb's processing, not the study's, gives the V and J calls here. Here the sample has approximately 590,000 distinct CDR3 sequences; 40% to 55% occur a single time. The top ten hold roughly 8.2% of the sample.

From a lookup of the germline V gene (reference sequence), CDR1 and CDR2 are LNHNV and YYDKDF. Germline trimming amounts to 0 bases on V and 1 base on J, with 8 as the count of junction bases outside the gene matches. The CDR3 measures 17 amino acids from cysteine to phenylalanine. Of the read, only the CDR3 DNA is kept; its 51 bases are in frame from base 1. Stable Graves' hyperthyroidism was defined as the absence of progression to ophthalmopathy over 18 months of follow-up. The hyperthyroidism patients were between 18 and 65 years old and newly diagnosed, with a disease duration of less than 2 months. The study excluded patients with uncontrolled infections, other autoimmune diseases, pregnancy or lactation. Diagnoses were established on the basis of clinical symptoms, serum thyroxine and TRAb, thyroid ultrasound, and orbital computed tomography. Total RNA was extracted with Trizol reagent, and quality was checked on an Agilent 2100 Bioanalyzer.

Paper-wide results and their limitations: Blood samples also contained most of the expanded thyroid clonotypes (frequency above 0.001), which suggests that blood repertoires may reflect thyroid immune responses. During validation, the model predicted progression to ophthalmopathy a median of about 6.3 months ahead of onset, with around 70% sensitivity and less than 85% specificity. A 13 V-J signature model separated ophthalmopathy from stable hyperthyroidism, with about 90% sensitivity and just under 84% specificity in cross-validation and 80%/75% in testing. Sample size was not statistically predetermined, and blinding of investigators to group allocation was not performed.

The sequence was collected from a woman between 18 and 29 years old with Graves' hyperthyroidism. Donor details come from another sample of the same person, matched by shared clones. The rearranged chain carries TRBV15 and TRBJ1-1; 7 bases in the junction line up with TRBD1. Material for sequencing was peripheral blood or thyroid tissue (not recorded which). The CDR3: CATSRDHLDRRNTEAFF. The nucleotide sequence is given as TGTGCCACCAGCAGAGATCACTTGGACAGGAGGAACACTGAAGCTTTCTTT.